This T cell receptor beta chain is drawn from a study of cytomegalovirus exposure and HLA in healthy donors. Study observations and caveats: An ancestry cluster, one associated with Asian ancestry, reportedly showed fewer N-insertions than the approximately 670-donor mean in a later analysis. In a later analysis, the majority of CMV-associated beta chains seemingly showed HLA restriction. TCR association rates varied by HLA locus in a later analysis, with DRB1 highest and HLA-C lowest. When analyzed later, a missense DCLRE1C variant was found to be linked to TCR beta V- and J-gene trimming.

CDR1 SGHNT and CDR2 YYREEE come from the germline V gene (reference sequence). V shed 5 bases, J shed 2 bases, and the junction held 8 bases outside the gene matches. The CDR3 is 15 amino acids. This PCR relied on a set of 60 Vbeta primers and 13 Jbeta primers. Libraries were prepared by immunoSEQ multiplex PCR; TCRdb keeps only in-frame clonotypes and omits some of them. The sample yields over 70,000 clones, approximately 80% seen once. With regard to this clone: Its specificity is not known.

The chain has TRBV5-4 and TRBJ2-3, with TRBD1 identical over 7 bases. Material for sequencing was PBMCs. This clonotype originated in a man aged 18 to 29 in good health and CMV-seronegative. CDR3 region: CASRRQGRNTDTQYF. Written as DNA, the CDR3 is TGTGCCAGCAGAAGACAGGGACGGAACACAGATACGCAGTATTTT.